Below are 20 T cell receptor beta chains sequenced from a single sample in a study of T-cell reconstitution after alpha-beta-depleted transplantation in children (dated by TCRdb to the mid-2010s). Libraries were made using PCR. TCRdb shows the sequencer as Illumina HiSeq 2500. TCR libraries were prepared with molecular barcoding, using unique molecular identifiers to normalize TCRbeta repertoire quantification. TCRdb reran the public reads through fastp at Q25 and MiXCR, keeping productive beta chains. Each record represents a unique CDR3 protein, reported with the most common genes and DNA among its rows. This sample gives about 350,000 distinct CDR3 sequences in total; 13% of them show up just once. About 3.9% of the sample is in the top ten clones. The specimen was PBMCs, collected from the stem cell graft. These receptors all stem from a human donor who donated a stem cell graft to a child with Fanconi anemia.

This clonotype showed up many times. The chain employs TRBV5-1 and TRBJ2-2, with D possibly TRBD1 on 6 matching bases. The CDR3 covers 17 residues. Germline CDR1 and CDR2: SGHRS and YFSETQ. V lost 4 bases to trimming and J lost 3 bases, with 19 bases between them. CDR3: CASSQETGPAYTGELFF. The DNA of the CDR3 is TGCGCCAGCAGCCAAGAGACAGGCCCGGCCTACACCGGGGAGCTGTTTTTT.

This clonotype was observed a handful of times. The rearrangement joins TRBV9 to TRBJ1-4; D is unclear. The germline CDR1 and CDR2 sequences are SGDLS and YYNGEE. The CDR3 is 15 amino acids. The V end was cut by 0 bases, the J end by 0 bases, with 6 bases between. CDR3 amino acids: CASSVAATTNEKLFF. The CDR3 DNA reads TGTGCCAGCAGCGTAGCAGCAACAACTAATGAAAAACTGTTTTTT. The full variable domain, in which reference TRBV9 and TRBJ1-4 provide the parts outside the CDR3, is DSGVTQTPKHLITATGQRVTLRCSPRSGDLSVYWYQQSLDQGLQFLIQYYNGEERAKGNILERFSAQQFPDLHSELNLSSLELGDSALYFCASSVAATTNEKLFFGSGTQLSVL.

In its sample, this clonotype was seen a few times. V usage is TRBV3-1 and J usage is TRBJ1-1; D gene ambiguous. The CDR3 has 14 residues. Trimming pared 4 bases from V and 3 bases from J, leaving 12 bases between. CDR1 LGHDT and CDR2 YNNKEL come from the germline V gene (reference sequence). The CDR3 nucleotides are TGTGCCAGCAGCCCCCCGGGAGGCTACACTGAAGCTTTCTTT. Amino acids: CASSPPGGYTEAFF.

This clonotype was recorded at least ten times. The CDR3 bases are TGTGCCAGCTCGCAGGGGGCAAACACAGATACGCAGTATTTT. Translation gives CASSQGANTDTQYF. This chain connects TRBV7-6 to TRBJ2-3, with 8 bases that match TRBD1. This CDR3 spans 14 amino acids. The trim removed 8 bases at V and 2 bases at J, leaving 6 bases unmatched. Per germline, CDR1 SGHVS and CDR2 FNYEAQ.

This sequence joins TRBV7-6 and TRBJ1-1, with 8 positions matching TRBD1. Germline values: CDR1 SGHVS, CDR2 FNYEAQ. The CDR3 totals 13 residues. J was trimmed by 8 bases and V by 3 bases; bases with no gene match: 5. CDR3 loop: CASSFNRDREAFF. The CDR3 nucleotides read TGTGCCAGCAGCTTTAACCGGGACAGGGAAGCTTTCTTT. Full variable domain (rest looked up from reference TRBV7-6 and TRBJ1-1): GAGVSQSPRYKVTKRGQDVALRCDPISGHVSLYWYRQALGQGPEFLTYFNYEAQQDKSGLPNDRFSAERPEGSISTLTIQRTEQRDSAMYRCASSFNRDREAFFGQGTRLTVV.

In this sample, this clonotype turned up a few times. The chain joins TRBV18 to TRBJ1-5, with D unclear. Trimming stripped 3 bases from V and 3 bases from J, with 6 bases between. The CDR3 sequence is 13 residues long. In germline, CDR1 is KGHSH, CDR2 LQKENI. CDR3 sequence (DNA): TGTGCCAGCTCACCGGATTTCAATCAGCCCCAGCATTTT. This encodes CASSPDFNQPQHF.

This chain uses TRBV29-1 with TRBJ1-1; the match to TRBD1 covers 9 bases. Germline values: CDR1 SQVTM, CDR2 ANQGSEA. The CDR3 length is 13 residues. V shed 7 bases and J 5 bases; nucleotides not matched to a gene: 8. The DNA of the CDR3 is TGCAGCGCCCTAGAGACAGGGGGAACTGAAGCTTTCTTT. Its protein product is CSALETGGTEAFF.

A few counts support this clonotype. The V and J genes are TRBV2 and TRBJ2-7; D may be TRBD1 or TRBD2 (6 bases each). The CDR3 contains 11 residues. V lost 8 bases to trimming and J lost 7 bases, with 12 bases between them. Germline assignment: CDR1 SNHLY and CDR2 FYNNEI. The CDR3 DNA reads TGTGCCAGCGCGCAGGGGAGGGAGCAGTACGTC. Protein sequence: CASAQGREQYV.

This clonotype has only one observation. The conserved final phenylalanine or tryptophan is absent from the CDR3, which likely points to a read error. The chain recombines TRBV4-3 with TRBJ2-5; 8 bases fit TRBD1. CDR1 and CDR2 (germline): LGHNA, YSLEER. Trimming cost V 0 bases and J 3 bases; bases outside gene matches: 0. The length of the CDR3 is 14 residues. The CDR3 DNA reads TGCGCCAGCAGCCAAGAGGACAGGGAAGAGACCCAGTACTGC. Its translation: CASSQEDREETQYC.

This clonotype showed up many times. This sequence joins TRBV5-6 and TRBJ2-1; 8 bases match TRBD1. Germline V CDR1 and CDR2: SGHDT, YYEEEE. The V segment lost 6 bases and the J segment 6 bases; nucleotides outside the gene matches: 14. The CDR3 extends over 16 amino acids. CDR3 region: CASNTRGRGVGNEQFF. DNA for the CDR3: TGTGCCAGCAACACCAGGGGGCGCGGGGTTGGCAATGAGCAGTTCTTC.

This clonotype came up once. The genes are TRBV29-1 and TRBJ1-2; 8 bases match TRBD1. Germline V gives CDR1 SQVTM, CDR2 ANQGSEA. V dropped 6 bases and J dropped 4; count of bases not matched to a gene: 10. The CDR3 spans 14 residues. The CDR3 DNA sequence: TGCAGCGTGTCGGACAGGGAGCTCTCCTATGGCTACACCTTC. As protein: CSVSDRELSYGYTF.

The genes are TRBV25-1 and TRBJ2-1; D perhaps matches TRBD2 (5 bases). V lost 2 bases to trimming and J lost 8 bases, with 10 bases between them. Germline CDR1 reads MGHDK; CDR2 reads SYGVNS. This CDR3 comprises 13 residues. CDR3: CASSENFGDEQFF. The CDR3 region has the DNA TGTGCCAGCAGTGAAAACTTCGGGGATGAGCAGTTCTTC.

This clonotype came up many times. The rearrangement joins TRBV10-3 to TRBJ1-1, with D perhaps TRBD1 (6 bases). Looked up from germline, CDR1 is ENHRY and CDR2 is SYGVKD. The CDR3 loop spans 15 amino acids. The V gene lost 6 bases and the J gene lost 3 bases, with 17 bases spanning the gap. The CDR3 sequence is CAISRGRTQDTEAFF. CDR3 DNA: TGTGCCATCAGCAGGGGTCGGACCCAGGACACTGAAGCTTTCTTT.

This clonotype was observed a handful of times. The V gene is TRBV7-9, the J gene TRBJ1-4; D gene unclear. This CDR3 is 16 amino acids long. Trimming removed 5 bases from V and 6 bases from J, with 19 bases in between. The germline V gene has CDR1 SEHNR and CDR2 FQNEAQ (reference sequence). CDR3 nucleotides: TGTGCCAGCAGCCCAGCGGGTGGACCCTCTCATGAAAAACTGTTTTTT. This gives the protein CASSPAGGPSHEKLFF.

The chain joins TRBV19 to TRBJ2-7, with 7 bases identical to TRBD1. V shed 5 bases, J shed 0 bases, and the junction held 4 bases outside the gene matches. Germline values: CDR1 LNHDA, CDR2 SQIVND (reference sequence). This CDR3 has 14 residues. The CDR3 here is CASSATGSSYEQYF. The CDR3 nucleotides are TGTGCCAGTAGTGCGACAGGGAGCTCCTACGAGCAGTACTTC. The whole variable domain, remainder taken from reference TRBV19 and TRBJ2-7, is DGGITQSPKYLFRKEGQNVTLSCEQNLNHDAMYWYRQDPGQGLRLIYYSQIVNDFQKGDIAEGYSVSREKKESFPLTVTSAQKNPTAFYLCASSATGSSYEQYFGPGTRLTVT.

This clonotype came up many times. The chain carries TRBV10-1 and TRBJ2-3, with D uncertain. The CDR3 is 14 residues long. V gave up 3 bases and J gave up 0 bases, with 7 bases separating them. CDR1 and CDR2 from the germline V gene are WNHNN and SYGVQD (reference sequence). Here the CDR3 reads CASSEGFSTDTQYF. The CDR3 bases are TGCGCCAGCAGTGAAGGCTTCAGCACAGATACGCAGTATTTT.

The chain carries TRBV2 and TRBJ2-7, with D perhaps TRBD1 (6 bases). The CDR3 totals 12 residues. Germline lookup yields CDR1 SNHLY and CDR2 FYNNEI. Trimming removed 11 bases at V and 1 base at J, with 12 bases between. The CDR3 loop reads CAARTESYEQYF. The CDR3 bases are TGTGCCGCAAGGACAGAATCCTACGAGCAGTACTTC.

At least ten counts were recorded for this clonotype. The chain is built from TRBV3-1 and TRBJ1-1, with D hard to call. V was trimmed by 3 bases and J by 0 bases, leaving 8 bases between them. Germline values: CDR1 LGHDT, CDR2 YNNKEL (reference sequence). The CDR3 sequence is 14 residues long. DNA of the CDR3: TGTGCCAGCAGCCAGGGATTTATGAACACTGAAGCTTTCTTT. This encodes CASSQGFMNTEAFF.

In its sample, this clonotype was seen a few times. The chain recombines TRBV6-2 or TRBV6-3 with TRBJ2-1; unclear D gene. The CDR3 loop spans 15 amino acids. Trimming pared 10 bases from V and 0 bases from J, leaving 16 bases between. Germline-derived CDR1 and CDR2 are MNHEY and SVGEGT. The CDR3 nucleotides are TGTGCCACTGCTGACGGGCTTGTCTCCTACAATGAGCAGTTCTTC. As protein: CATADGLVSYNEQFF.

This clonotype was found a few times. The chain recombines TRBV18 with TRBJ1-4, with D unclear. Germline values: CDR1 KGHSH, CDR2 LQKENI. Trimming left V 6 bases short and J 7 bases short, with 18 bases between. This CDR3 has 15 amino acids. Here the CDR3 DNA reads TGTGCCAGCTCCCTCCAGGTGTCGGATAGTGAAAAACTGTTTTTT. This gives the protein CASSLQVSDSEKLFF.